The present entry profiles one TCR beta chain with its context. Its specificity is not known. This CDR3 has 15 residues. Trimming shortened V by 3 bases and J by 3 bases, and 14 bases separated the two germline ends. Germline assignment: CDR1 KGHSH and CDR2 LQKENI. Libraries were prepared by immunoSEQ multiplex PCR; TCRdb keeps only in-frame clonotypes and omits some of them. Among about 55,000 clones, approximately 88% were seen once, and the ten largest hold around 2%. The data are from a study of T cell responses to AZD1222 COVID-19 vaccine. Study-wide background: Second doses that came at about 4 or about 12 weeks were put together.

Study-level findings and limits: Repertoires were obtained only post-peak T cell response. Clonal diversity may have been underestimated in mostly white British donors. Only a handful of AZD1222 recipients were seropositive at baseline.

The rearrangement uses TRBV18 and TRBJ2-5, with D unresolved. The input for sequencing was peripheral blood, taken on day 0 of AZD1222 vaccination. This TCR came from an adult in good health. The CDR3 DNA follows: TGTGCCAGCTCACCCTCTCAGGTACTCAAAGAGACCCAGTACTTC. The encoded protein is CASSPSQVLKETQYF.